Sequencing of this T cell receptor beta chain was carried out in a study of T cell repertoires in cytomegalovirus infection. This clonotype was picked up a small number of times. MiXCR, applied by TCRdb to the reads, yields one record per CDR3 protein. The table lists about 490,000 distinct CDR3 sequences, around a quarter of them singletons. The sequencing sample was made of PBMCs. The TCR sequence derives from a human donor in good health (CMV status not recorded). Some clones in this sample may be carry-over from other donors' samples.

The CDR3, as DNA: TGTGCCACCAGTGACCTGAGTGTGTTCAATGAGCAGTTCTTC. Translation gives CATSDLSVFNEQFF. The rearrangement uses TRBV24-1 and TRBJ2-1; D ambiguous. The CDR3 is made up of 14 amino acids. V lost 4 bases and J 6 bases, leaving 12 bases between the germline ends. Germline loops: CDR1 KGHDR, CDR2 SFDVKD.